A single sample gave rise to the 3 T cell receptor beta chains below, sequenced in a study of T cells in Graves' hyperthyroidism and ophthalmopathy. Template material for amplifying TCR beta CDR3 regions consisted of RNA transcripts. First-round RT-PCR targeting the TCR CDR3 was performed with the HTBI primer set. Via MiXCR, TCRdb re-called the multiplex PCR reads, giving one row per CDR3 protein. The data contain 500,000 to 550,000 distinct CDR3 sequences, about 20% of them singletons. What was sequenced was blood. These receptors were collected from a man aged 18-30 years with Graves' hyperthyroidism.

At least ten counts were recorded for this clonotype. This chain connects TRBV27 to TRBJ1-2; D unresolved. CDR3 size: 13 residues. Deletions cut 6 bases from V and 4 bases from J, with 12 bases between. Germline V gives CDR1 MNHEY, CDR2 SMNVEV (reference sequence). Here the CDR3 reads CASSPDKAYGYTF. For the CDR3, the DNA is TGTGCCAGCAGCCCTGACAAGGCCTATGGCTACACCTTC.

The V call is TRBV30, the J call TRBJ1-2; unclear D gene. Trimming removed 0 bases at V and 4 bases at J, with 15 bases between. Per the germline V gene, CDR1 is GTSNPN and CDR2 is SVGIG (reference sequence). The CDR3 loop spans 15 amino acids. Written as DNA, the CDR3 is TGTGCCTGGAGTGTAGGTCCCCTTAGGAGCTATGGCTACACCTTC. Its protein is CAWSVGPLRSYGYTF.

The sample holds many counts of this clonotype. J is TRBJ1-1 and V is TRBV2; no reliable D call. This CDR3 has 15 amino acids. V was clipped by 6 bases and J by 5 bases, with 19 bases between them. Germline-derived CDR1 and CDR2 are SNHLY and FYNNEI. CDR3 in DNA: TGTGCCAGCAGCCTTTTGGAAGGGTTGGGGACTGAAGCTTTCTTT. Translated: CASSLLEGLGTEAFF.